The 5 T cell receptor beta chains below all came from one sample that was sequenced in a study of blood T cell repertoires in COVID-19. Profiled with immunoSEQ multiplex PCR; TCRdb holds only in-frame clones, not every one. The sample shows roughly 330,000 clones, 86% of them seen only once. The sequencing sample was made of peripheral blood. The receptor source for this set is a woman aged 45-65 years with acute or convalescent COVID-19.

The genes are TRBV30 and TRBJ1-1; D is ambiguous. Germline assignment: CDR1 GTSNPN and CDR2 SVGIG (reference sequence). The CDR3 is 12 residues long. V was cut by 3 bases and J by 4 bases, with 9 bases left in between. The CDR3: CAWRQAGTEAFF. CDR3 nucleotide sequence: TGTGCCTGGAGGCAGGCGGGCACTGAAGCTTTCTTT.

The chain has TRBV27 and TRBJ2-3; D remains unclear. V was clipped by 4 bases and J by 0 bases, with 11 bases between them. This CDR3 spans 15 amino acids. Germline loops: CDR1 MNHEY, CDR2 SMNVEV (reference sequence). The CDR3 is CASSSRYSSTDTQYF. The CDR3 bases are TGTGCCAGCAGTTCCCGGTATTCTAGCACAGATACGCAGTATTTT.

The chain has TRBV21-1 and TRBJ1-5; the table gives TRBD1 as D, unverified against the DNA. TRBV21-1 constitutes a pseudogene. The CDR3 sequence is 15 residues long. The chain's CDR3 is CASSDRGRSNQPQHF. Here the CDR3 DNA reads TGTGCCAGCAGCGACAGGGGCAGAAGTAATCAGCCCCAGCATTTT.

This rearrangement joins TRBV4-3 to TRBJ2-1; D is ambiguous. V was cut by 1 base and J by 0 bases, with 16 bases left in between. There are 18 residues in the CDR3. Germline lookup yields CDR1 LGHNA and CDR2 YSLEER. Here the CDR3 reads CASSQVTVFSVSYNEQFF. The DNA for the CDR3 is TGCGCCAGCAGCCAAGTTACGGTGTTTTCGGTCTCCTACAATGAGCAGTTCTTC.

This clone occurred a few times. V and J are TRBV5-5 and TRBJ1-1; 8 bases match TRBD1. The germline V gene has CDR1 SGHKS and CDR2 YYEKEE (reference sequence). Trimming took 0 bases from V and 1 from J; bases not matched to a gene: 11. The CDR3 loop spans 18 amino acids. CDR3 DNA: TGTGCCAGCAGCTTGGGGACAGGGAAGGGGCCGCGGAACACTGAAGCTTTCTTT. The encoded protein is CASSLGTGKGPRNTEAFF.